These 22 T cell receptor beta chains originate from one sample sequenced in a study of Ad26.COV2.S vaccination and SARS-CoV-2 variants. Specified treatment: some 19 received Ad26.COV2.S at low or high dose, single or two shots; about 5 received placebo; per-sample allocation not given. The investigators took samples on day 63 after the first vaccine or placebo injection. Some clones are missing from TCRdb's copy, which holds only in-frame ones; the method was immunoSEQ multiplex PCR. The sample lists hundreds of thousands of clones, around 89% seen once, with approximately 5% in the top ten. Source: peripheral blood, taken in a trial of Ad26.COV2.S vaccine versus placebo. The source of these receptors is a person between 18 and 65 years old who received the Ad26.COV2.S COVID-19 vaccine or a placebo.

The V call is TRBV2, the J call TRBJ1-2, with D possibly TRBD1 on 6 matching bases. Per the germline V gene, CDR1 is SNHLY and CDR2 is FYNNEI. The CDR3 is made up of 14 amino acids. The ends were cut back, 4 bases at V and 1 base at J, with 10 bases in the middle. CDR3: CASSVGQFNYGYTF. The CDR3 coding sequence is TGTGCCAGCAGTGTAGGACAGTTTAACTATGGCTACACCTTC. Full variable domain (rest looked up from reference TRBV2 and TRBJ1-2): EPEVTQTPSHQVTQMGQEVILRCVPISNHLYFYWYRQILGQKVEFLVSFYNNEISEKSEIFDDQFSVERPDGSNFTLKIRSTKLEDSAMYFCASSVGQFNYGYTFGSGTRLTVV.

The chain uses TRBV4-2 and TRBJ2-1; D gene unclear. Trimming left V 2 bases short and J 9 bases short, with 8 bases between. Germline V gene data show CDR1 as LGHNA and CDR2 as YNFKEQ. The CDR3 has 12 residues. CDR3 nucleotide sequence: TGTGCCAGCAGCCAACTTCTGACTGAGCAGTTCTTC. Protein: CASSQLLTEQFF.

The count of this clone is one. The chain uses TRBV29-1 and TRBJ2-2, with 9 bases lining up with TRBD2. Germline loops: CDR1 SQVTM, CDR2 ANQGSEA. J gave up 6 bases and V 8 bases, and 13 bases lay outside the gene matches. This CDR3 is built from 15 residues. CDR3 loop: CSLGGLAEFAGELFF. DNA for the CDR3: TGCAGCTTGGGGGGACTAGCCGAGTTCGCCGGGGAGCTGTTTTTT.

The rearrangement joins TRBV7-9 to TRBJ2-1, with D possibly being TRBD2 (6 bases). With 2 bases removed from V and 6 bases from J, the gap between germline ends came to 14 bases. Germline V gene data show CDR1 as SEHNR and CDR2 as FQNEAQ (reference sequence). The CDR3 sequence is 15 residues long. CDR3 protein: CASSLYPGVANEQFF. CDR3 sequence (DNA): TGTGCCAGCAGCTTATATCCGGGAGTTGCCAATGAGCAGTTCTTC.

The chain has TRBV30 and TRBJ2-1; a weak D match, TRBD2 (5 bases). The CDR3 length is 14 residues. Germline-derived CDR1 and CDR2 are GTSNPN and SVGIG (reference sequence). Trimming took 4 bases from V and 0 from J, leaving 10 bases between them. The CDR3 DNA follows: TGTGCCTGGAAACCCACTAGCTCCTACAATGAGCAGTTCTTC. Amino acids: CAWKPTSSYNEQFF.

The rearrangement uses TRBV18 and TRBJ2-7; TRBD2 agrees at 12 bases. Unmatched junction bases numbered 2, after V lost 2 bases and J lost 3 bases. The CDR3 is made up of 15 amino acids. The germline V gene has CDR1 KGHSH and CDR2 LQKENI. CDR3 amino acids: CASSPTSGRLYEQYF. The CDR3 nucleotides are TGTGCCAGCTCACCAACTAGCGGGAGGCTCTACGAGCAGTACTTC.

V and J are TRBV13 and TRBJ2-7; no definite D call. The CDR3 extends over 13 amino acids. Germline CDR1 and CDR2: PRHDT and FYEKMQ (reference sequence). Trimming took 6 bases from V and 2 from J, leaving 11 bases between them. The DNA for the CDR3 is TGTGCCAGCAGAGTCAGGCCCACCTACGAGCAGTACTTC. Translated, it gives CASRVRPTYEQYF.

Only one count was recorded for this clone. V usage is TRBV13 and J usage is TRBJ2-7; weak D call: TRBD2 (5 bases). The CDR3 contains 15 residues. Germline V gene lookup returns CDR1 PRHDT and CDR2 FYEKMQ (reference sequence). The V and J ends lost 4 bases and 0 bases respectively, with 13 bases between them. CDR3 in DNA: TGTGCCAGCAGCTCCCAGCCGGGAAGCTCCTACGAGCAGTACTTC. Its protein product is CASSSQPGSSYEQYF.

The chain couples TRBV5-5 to TRBJ2-7, with a tentative D call TRBD1 (5 bases). From germline, CDR1 is SGHKS and CDR2 YYEKEE (reference sequence). The CDR3 spans 13 residues. The ends were cut back, 1 base at V and 10 bases at J, with 15 bases in the middle. This CDR3 reads CASSLSAGQHQYF. In DNA form, the CDR3 reads TGTGCCAGCAGCTTGTCTGCAGGGCAGCATCAGTACTTC.

Here the CDR3 DNA reads TGTGCCAGCAGCACCCGACGACAGGGGGCCGGGTCGAATGGCTACACCTTC. It specifies CASSTRRQGAGSNGYTF. J is TRBJ1-2 and V is TRBV9; TRBD1 aligns across 10 bases. The J segment lost 6 bases and the V segment lost 4 bases, leaving 15 bases of the junction unmatched. The CDR3 totals 17 residues. Looked up from germline, CDR1 is SGDLS and CDR2 is YYNGEE.

In this sample, this clone turned up once. This chain connects TRBV9 to TRBJ2-3; D remains unclear. Trimming stripped 0 bases from V and 4 bases from J, with 9 bases between. Germline lookup yields CDR1 SGDLS and CDR2 YYNGEE. This CDR3 is 14 amino acids long. This CDR3 is CASSVGYPPDTQYF. CDR3 in DNA: TGTGCCAGCAGCGTAGGCTATCCCCCAGATACGCAGTATTTT.

The count of this clone is one. Its ends do not fully match the called genes, so a read error is possible. The chain has TRBV6-1 and TRBJ1-4, with D tentatively TRBD1 (5 bases). There are 15 residues in the CDR3. Germline CDR1 reads MNHNS; CDR2 reads SASEGT. The CDR3 spells CASNEQLGPGEKLFF. In nucleotides, the CDR3 is TGTGCCAGCAATGAACAGCTGGGACCGGGGGAAAAACTGTTTTTT.

This rearrangement joins TRBV5-1 to TRBJ1-1; D is ambiguous. The CDR3 is 15 amino acids. CDR1 is SGHRS, CDR2 YFSETQ, per germline. V lost 0 bases and J lost 4, with 13 bases in between. This chain's CDR3 is CASSLDGQEPTEAFF. For the CDR3, the DNA is TGCGCCAGCAGCTTGGATGGCCAGGAGCCCACTGAAGCTTTCTTT.

The chain recombines TRBV19 with TRBJ2-2, with TRBD1 identical over 8 bases. CDR1 and CDR2 from the germline V gene are LNHDA and SQIVND (reference sequence). This CDR3 region has 17 residues. With 1 base clipped from V and 4 bases from J, the junction kept 8 bases outside the gene matches. CDR3 loop: CASSIAGRGRATGELFF. The CDR3 DNA follows: TGTGCCAGTAGTATAGCCGGCAGGGGGCGAGCCACCGGGGAGCTGTTTTTT.

The chain has TRBV28 and TRBJ1-5; 8 nucleotides align to TRBD1. The ends lost 8 bases at V and 1 base at J; junction bases unmatched: 4. Germline CDR1 and CDR2: MDHEN and SYDVKM. The CDR3 runs to 14 residues. The DNA of the CDR3 is TGTGCCAGCCGGACAGGGTTAAGCAATCAGCCCCAGCATTTT. Its protein is CASRTGLSNQPQHF.

CDR3 DNA sequence: TGTGCCACCAGCAGAGAGGGGGGGGAGCAGCCCCAGCATTTT. Protein: CATSREGGEQPQHF. The chain joins TRBV15 to TRBJ1-5; D might be TRBD1 (5 bases). The V end lost 0 bases, the J end lost 7 bases, and 10 bases lay between the germline ends. Germline values: CDR1 LNHNV, CDR2 YYDKDF (reference sequence). The length of the CDR3 is 14 residues.

The chain couples TRBV19 to TRBJ1-2, with 8 bases aligning to TRBD1. Germline CDR1 and CDR2: LNHDA and SQIVND (reference sequence). This CDR3 has 16 residues. V lost 6 bases, J lost 0 bases, and 9 bases stayed unmatched. In DNA form, the CDR3 reads TGTGCCAGTAGGGATAGACAGGGGCGAGCTAACTATGGCTACACCTTC. This encodes CASRDRQGRANYGYTF. Filled out from reference TRBV19 and TRBJ1-2, the complete variable domain reads DGGITQSPKYLFRKEGQNVTLSCEQNLNHDAMYWYRQDPGQGLRLIYYSQIVNDFQKGDIAEGYSVSREKKESFPLTVTSAQKNPTAFYLCASRDRQGRANYGYTFGSGTRLTVV.

This chain uses TRBV5-4 with TRBJ2-3; unclear D gene. CDR3 length: 14 amino acids. The germline CDR1 and CDR2 sequences are SGHNT and YYREEE (reference sequence). Trimming removed 1 base at V and 4 bases at J, with 10 bases between. The CDR3 loop is CASSLSLPADTQYF. CDR3 sequence (DNA): TGTGCCAGCAGCTTGTCGCTCCCCGCAGATACGCAGTATTTT. The whole variable domain, remainder taken from reference TRBV5-4 and TRBJ2-3, is ETGVTQSPTHLIKTRGQQVTLRCSSQSGHNTVSWYQQALGQGPQFIFQYYREEENGRGNFPPRFSGLQFPNYSSELNVNALELDDSALYLCASSLSLPADTQYFGPGTRLTVL.

This chain uses TRBV27 with TRBJ2-2; D tentatively fits TRBD1 or TRBD2 (5 bases each). The CDR3 totals 15 residues. Trimming shortened V by 4 bases and J by 4 bases, and 13 bases separated the two germline ends. Germline V gene data show CDR1 as MNHEY and CDR2 as SMNVEV (reference sequence). This CDR3 is CASSSQGRGTGELFF. DNA for the CDR3: TGTGCCAGCAGTTCGCAGGGTCGGGGCACCGGGGAGCTGTTTTTT.

The J gene is TRBJ1-5, the V gene TRBV7-3; no reliable D call. CDR1 and CDR2 (germline): SGHTA, FQGTGA. This CDR3 is 13 amino acids long. V lost 3 bases to trimming and J lost 3 bases, with 6 bases between them. The CDR3 DNA is TGTGCCAGCAGCTTTCGTCCCAATCAGCCCCAGCATTTT. Translated: CASSFRPNQPQHF. The full variable domain, in which reference TRBV7-3 and TRBJ1-5 provide the parts outside the CDR3, is GAGVSQTPSNKVTEKGKYVELRCDPISGHTALYWYRQSLGQGPEFLIYFQGTGAADDSGLPNDRFFAVRPEGSVSTLKIQRTERGDSAVYLCASSFRPNQPQHFGDGTRLSIL.

The J gene is TRBJ1-1, the V gene TRBV6-6, with no clear D. Trimming removed 6 bases from V and 3 bases from J, with 17 bases in between. The CDR3 covers 15 residues. Germline lookup yields CDR1 MNHNY and CDR2 SVGAGI (reference sequence). The CDR3, as DNA: TGTGCCAGCAGCCGCTCACTGACTTTCGACACTGAAGCTTTCTTT. Protein product: CASSRSLTFDTEAFF.

This clone was observed once. This chain joins TRBV24-1 and TRBJ2-2; D unclear. This CDR3 contains 13 residues. Deletions cut 6 bases from V and 3 bases from J, with 7 bases between. Germline lookup yields CDR1 KGHDR and CDR2 SFDVKD. CDR3: CATSPAYTGELFF. The CDR3 DNA is TGTGCCACCAGTCCAGCCTACACCGGGGAGCTGTTTTTT.